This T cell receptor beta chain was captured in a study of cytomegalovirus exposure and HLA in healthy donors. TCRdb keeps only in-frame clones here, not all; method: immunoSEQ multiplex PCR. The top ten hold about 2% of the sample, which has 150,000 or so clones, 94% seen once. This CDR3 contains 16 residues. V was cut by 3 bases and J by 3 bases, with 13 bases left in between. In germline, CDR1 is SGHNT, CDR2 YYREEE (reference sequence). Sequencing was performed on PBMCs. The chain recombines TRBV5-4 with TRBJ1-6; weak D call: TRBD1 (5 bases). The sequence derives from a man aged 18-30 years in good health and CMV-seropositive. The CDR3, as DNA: TGTGCCAGCAGCTCGGCGGGGGGGAGCTATAATTCACCCCTCCACTTT. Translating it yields CASSSAGGSYNSPLHF.